These 7 T cell receptor beta chains originate from one sample sequenced in a study of T cells in Graves' hyperthyroidism and ophthalmopathy. TCR beta CDR3 sequences were amplified from RNA transcripts. First-round RT-PCR with HTBI primers amplified the TCR CDR3 region. One entry per CDR3 protein, called by TCRdb with MiXCR from the multiplex PCR reads. The sample has more than 450,000 distinct CDR3 sequences, roughly 15% seen once; the top ten hold around 13%. Sequencing was done on a sample of blood. The receptors shown here come from a woman between 40 and 50 years old with Graves' hyperthyroidism.

This clonotype was seen a handful of times. This chain uses TRBV3-1 with TRBJ2-7; weak D call: TRBD2 (7 bases). The CDR3 length is 18 residues. The V gene's germline CDR1 is LGHDT and CDR2 YNNKEL (reference sequence). The V end lost 1 base, the J end lost 2 bases, and 21 bases lay between the germline ends. In nucleotides, the CDR3 is TGTGCCAGCAGCCAAGGAGGGGGGGCAGGCGGGTCTACCTACGAGCAGTACTTC. It translates to CASSQGGGAGGSTYEQYF.

The chain carries TRBV5-6 and TRBJ2-7; D perhaps matches TRBD2 (5 bases). The germline V and J ends were trimmed by 1 base and 2 bases, with 13 bases remaining between them. CDR1 and CDR2 (germline): SGHDT, YYEEEE. This CDR3 region has 15 residues. The CDR3 sequence: CASSLRGFRTYEQYF. DNA of the CDR3: TGTGCCAGCAGCTTGCGAGGGTTCAGGACCTACGAGCAGTACTTC.

This clonotype turned up a few times. The V gene is TRBV10-3, the J gene TRBJ2-7; D uncertain. Germline CDR1 is ENHRY and CDR2 is SYGVKD. The CDR3 length is 12 residues. V was shortened by 3 bases and J by 5 bases, with 8 bases between the two germline ends. The CDR3 DNA follows: TGTGCCATCAGTGATATCCTTGACGAGCAGTACTTC. Translation gives CAISDILDEQYF.

The chain recombines TRBV20-1 with TRBJ2-7; 9 bases are shared with TRBD1. The CDR3 is made up of 16 amino acids. Germline V gives CDR1 DFQATT, CDR2 SNEGSKA (reference sequence). The junction had 11 bases not matched to a gene; V was cut back by 5 bases and J by 0 bases. The CDR3 here is CSAQLGQGSYSYEQYF. CDR3 coding DNA: TGCAGTGCTCAACTGGGACAGGGTTCCTACTCCTACGAGCAGTACTTC.

In its sample, this clonotype was seen many times. The chain recombines TRBV2 with TRBJ2-5; D gene unclear. The germline V gene has CDR1 SNHLY and CDR2 FYNNEI. V lost 2 bases, J lost 5 bases, and 3 bases lay in between. The CDR3 covers 11 residues. The chain's CDR3 is CASSEIETQYF. The CDR3 DNA sequence: TGTGCCAGCAGTGAAATCGAGACCCAGTACTTC.

Ten or more counts support this clonotype. The rearrangement joins TRBV27 to TRBJ1-1, with D possibly being TRBD1 (6 bases). With 5 bases removed from V and 5 bases from J, the gap between germline ends came to 21 bases. This CDR3 contains 16 residues. Germline V gene lookup returns CDR1 MNHEY and CDR2 SMNVEV (reference sequence). The CDR3 bases are TGTGCCAGCAGTCCCCCGCCAGGGGATTCACGGACTGAAGCTTTCTTT. Its protein product is CASSPPPGDSRTEAFF.

The sample holds many counts of this clonotype. The chain recombines TRBV3-1 with TRBJ2-7; D possibly matches TRBD1 or TRBD2 (7 bases each). V was pared by 8 bases and J by 13 bases, with 18 bases between. The CDR3 contains 11 residues. CDR1 and CDR2 from the germline V gene are LGHDT and YNNKEL (reference sequence). This CDR3 is CASQTGTNIYF. The CDR3 nucleotides are TGTGCCAGCCAGACAGGGACTAATATCTACTTC.